The rows below give T cell receptor beta chains drawn from one sample of a study of PD-L1 blockade in urothelial cancer. TCRdb's table, derived via immunoSEQ multiplex PCR, lists solely in-frame clones and lacks some. The table records about 52,000 clones, approximately 77% of them present only once. The sequencing here drew on PBMCs, taken around atezolizumab (anti-PD-L1) treatment. Source of these receptors: an older man with urothelial cancer. The CDR3 runs from the conserved cysteine through the conserved F or W. D genes are given only for firm matches. Clone size is stated in some rows and not others, as once, few, many or a class when expanded.

J | D | V | size | CDR3 | DNA
TRBJ1-2 | - | TRBV27 | - | CASSKAGGTSYTF | TGTGCCAGCAGTAAGGCGGGGGGCACGAGCTACACCTTC
TRBJ1-2 | - | TRBV4-1 | - | CASSQGPGQIYGYTF | TGCGCCAGCAGCCAAGGGCCGGGACAAATCTATGGCTACACCTTC
TRBJ1-1 | - | TRBV5-4 | - | CASSQGSGGGNTEAFF | TGTGCCAGCAGCCAGGGATCTGGGGGGGGGAACACTGAAGCTTTCTTT
TRBJ1-2 | TRBD1 | TRBV7-2 | - | CASSQGQGALDGYTF | TGTGCCAGCAGCCAAGGACAGGGAGCTTTGGATGGCTACACCTTC
TRBJ1-1 | - | TRBV5-1 | few | CASSPATVNTEAFF | TGCGCCAGCAGCCCGGCGACAGTGAACACTGAAGCTTTCTTT
TRBJ1-2 | - | TRBV19 | - | CASSIDSFNYGYTF | TGTGCCAGTAGTATTGACAGCTTTAACTATGGCTACACCTTC
TRBJ1-2 | - | TRBV6-6 | - | CASSYSGRDYFF | TGTGCCAGCAGTTACTCGGGCAGGGATTATTTTTTC
TRBJ2-1 | TRBD2 | TRBV7-2 | - | CASSQNGEGFNEQFF | TGTGCCAGCAGCCAAAACGGGGAGGGCTTCAATGAGCAGTTCTTC
TRBJ1-2 | TRBD1 | TRBV2 | - | CATDGQGEGYTF | TGTGCCACTGACGGACAGGGTGAAGGCTACACCTTC
TRBJ2-3 | TRBD1 | TRBV11-2 | once | CASSLRVQGAVDTQYF | TGTGCCAGCAGCTTAAGGGTACAGGGGGCCGTAGATACGCAGTATTTT
TRBJ2-2 | - | TRBV18 | - | CASSPTQGNTGELFF | TGTGCCAGCTCACCGACACAGGGGAACACCGGGGAGCTGTTTTTT
TRBJ1-1 | - | TRBV7-3 | - | CASSLRVVRGNTEAFF | TGTGCCAGCAGCTTAAGGGTGGTGCGAGGGAACACTGAAGCTTTCTTT
TRBJ1-5 | TRBD1 | TRBV19 | few | CASRTSGTGVGNQPQHF | TGTGCCAGTAGGACGTCCGGGACAGGGGTTGGCAATCAGCCCCAGCATTTT
TRBJ1-1 | TRBD1 | TRBV12-5 | - | CASTTGGAAFF | TGTGCTAGTACTACAGGGGGCGCGGCTTTCTTT
TRBJ1-2 | - | TRBV4-1 | - | CASSLSTGNYGYTF | TGCGCCAGCAGCCTTTCGACAGGAAACTATGGCTACACCTTC
TRBJ2-2 | - | TRBV6-5 | - | CASSFLNTGELFF | TGTGCCAGCAGTTTCCTAAACACCGGGGAGCTGTTTTTT
TRBJ1-3 | TRBD1 | TRBV6-5 | - | CASSSGQGNTIYF | TGTGCCAGCAGTTCGGGACAGGGAAACACCATATATTTT
TRBJ2-7 | TRBD2 | TRBV7-2 | - | CASNRGGRGEQYF | TGTGCCAGCAACCGGGGGGGTAGAGGTGAGCAGTACTTC
TRBJ1-1 | - | TRBV5-6 | - | CASSPITGRDMNTEAFF | TGTGCCAGCAGCCCAATTACGGGGAGGGACATGAACACTGAAGCTTTCTTT
TRBJ2-7 | TRBD1 | TRBV6-1 | - | CASRKDRSSSYEQYF | TGTGCCAGCAGGAAGGACAGGTCATCCTCCTACGAGCAGTACTTC